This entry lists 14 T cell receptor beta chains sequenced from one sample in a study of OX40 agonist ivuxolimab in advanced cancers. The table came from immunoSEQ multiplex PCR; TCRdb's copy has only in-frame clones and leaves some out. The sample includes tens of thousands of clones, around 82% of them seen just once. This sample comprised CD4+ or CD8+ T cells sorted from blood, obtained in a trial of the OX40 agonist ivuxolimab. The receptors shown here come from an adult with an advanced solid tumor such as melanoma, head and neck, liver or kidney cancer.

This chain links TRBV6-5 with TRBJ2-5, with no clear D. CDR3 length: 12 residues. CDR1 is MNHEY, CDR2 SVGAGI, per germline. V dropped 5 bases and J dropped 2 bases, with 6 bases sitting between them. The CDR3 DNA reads TGTGCCAGCAGTGGCGGACAAGAGACCCAGTACTTC. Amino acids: CASSGGQETQYF.

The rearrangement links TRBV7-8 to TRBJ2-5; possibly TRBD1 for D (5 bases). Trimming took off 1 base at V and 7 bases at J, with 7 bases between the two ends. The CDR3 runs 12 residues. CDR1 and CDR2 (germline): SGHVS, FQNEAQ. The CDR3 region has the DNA TGTGCCAGCAGCTTAGATCAGGGGACCCAGTACTTC. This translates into CASSLDQGTQYF.

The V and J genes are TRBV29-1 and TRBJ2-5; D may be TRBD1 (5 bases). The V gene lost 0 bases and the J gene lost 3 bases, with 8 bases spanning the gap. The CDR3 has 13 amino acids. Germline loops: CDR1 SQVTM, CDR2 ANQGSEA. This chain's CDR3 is CSVEDGREETQYF. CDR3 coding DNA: TGCAGCGTTGAAGACGGCAGGGAAGAGACCCAGTACTTC. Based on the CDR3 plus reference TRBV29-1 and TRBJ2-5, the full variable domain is SAVISQKPSRDICQRGTSLTIQCQVDSQVTMMFWYRQQPGQSLTLIATANQGSEATYESGFVIDKFPISRPNLTFSTLTVSNMSPEDSSIYLCSVEDGREETQYFGPGTRLLVL.

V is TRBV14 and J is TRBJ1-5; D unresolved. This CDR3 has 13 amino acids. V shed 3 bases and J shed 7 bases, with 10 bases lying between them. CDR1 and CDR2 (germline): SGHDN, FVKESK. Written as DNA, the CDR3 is TGTGCCAGCAGCCAGGACCTACGGCAGCCCCAGCATTTT. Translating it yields CASSQDLRQPQHF.

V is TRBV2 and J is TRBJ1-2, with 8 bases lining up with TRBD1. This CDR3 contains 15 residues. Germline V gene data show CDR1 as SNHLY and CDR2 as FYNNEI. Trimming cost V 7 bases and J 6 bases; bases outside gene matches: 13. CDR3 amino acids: CASKDSGGPTHGYTF. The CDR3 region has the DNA TGTGCCAGCAAGGACTCAGGGGGCCCTACTCATGGCTACACCTTC.

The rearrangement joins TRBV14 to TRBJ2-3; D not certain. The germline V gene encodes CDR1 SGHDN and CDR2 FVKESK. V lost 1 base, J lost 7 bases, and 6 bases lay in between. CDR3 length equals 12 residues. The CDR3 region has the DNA TGTGCCAGCAGCCAAGTAATCCATACGCAGTATTTT. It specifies CASSQVIHTQYF.

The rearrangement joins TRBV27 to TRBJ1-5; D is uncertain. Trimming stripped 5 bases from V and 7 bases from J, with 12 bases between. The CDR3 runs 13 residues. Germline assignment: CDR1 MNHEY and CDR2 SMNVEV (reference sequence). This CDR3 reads CASSTEEGQPQHF. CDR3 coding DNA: TGTGCCAGCAGTACCGAAGAGGGCCAGCCCCAGCATTTT.

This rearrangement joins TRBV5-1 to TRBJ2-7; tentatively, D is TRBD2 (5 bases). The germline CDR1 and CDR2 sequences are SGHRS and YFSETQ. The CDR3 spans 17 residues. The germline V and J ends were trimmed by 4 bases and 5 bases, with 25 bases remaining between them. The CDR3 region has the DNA TGCGCCAGCAGCCCCAATCTCCAAACCGGGGTCCTAAACGAGCAGTACTTC. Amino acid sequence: CASSPNLQTGVLNEQYF.

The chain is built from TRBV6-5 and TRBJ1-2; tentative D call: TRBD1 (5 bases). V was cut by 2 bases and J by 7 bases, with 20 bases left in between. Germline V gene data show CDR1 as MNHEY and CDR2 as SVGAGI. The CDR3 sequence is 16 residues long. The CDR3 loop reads CASSYAGTFNIFGYTF. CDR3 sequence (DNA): TGTGCCAGCAGTTACGCCGGGACTTTTAATATATTTGGCTACACCTTC.

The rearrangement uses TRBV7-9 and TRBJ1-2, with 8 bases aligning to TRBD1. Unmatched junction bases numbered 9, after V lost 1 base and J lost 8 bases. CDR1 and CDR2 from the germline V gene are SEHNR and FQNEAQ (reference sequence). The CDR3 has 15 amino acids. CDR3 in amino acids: CASSLVLQGASGYTF. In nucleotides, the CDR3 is TGTGCCAGCAGCTTAGTTTTGCAGGGGGCGTCGGGCTACACCTTC.

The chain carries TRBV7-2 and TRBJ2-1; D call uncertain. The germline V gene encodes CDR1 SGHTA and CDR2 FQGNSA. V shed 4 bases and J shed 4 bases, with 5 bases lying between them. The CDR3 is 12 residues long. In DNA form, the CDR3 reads TGTGCCAGCAGCTCCGGGTACAATGAGCAGTTCTTC. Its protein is CASSSGYNEQFF.

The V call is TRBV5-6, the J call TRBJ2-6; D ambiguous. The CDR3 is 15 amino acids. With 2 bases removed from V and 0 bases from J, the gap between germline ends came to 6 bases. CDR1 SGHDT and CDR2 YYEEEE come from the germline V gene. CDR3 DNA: TGTGCCAGCAGCTTTATTACCTCTGGGGCCAACGTCCTGACTTTC. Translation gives CASSFITSGANVLTF.

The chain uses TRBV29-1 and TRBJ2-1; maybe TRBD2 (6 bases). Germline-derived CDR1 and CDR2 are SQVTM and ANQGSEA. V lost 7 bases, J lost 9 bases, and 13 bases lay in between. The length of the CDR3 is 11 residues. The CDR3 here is CSGGNGGEQFF. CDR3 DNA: TGCAGCGGCGGTAACGGGGGTGAGCAGTTCTTC.

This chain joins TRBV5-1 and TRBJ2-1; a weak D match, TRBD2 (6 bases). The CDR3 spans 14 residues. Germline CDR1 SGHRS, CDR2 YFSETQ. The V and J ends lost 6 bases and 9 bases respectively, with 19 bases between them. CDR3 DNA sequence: TGCGCCAGCACCTTAGCGGTGGACCTGGGTGAGCAGTTCTTC. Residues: CASTLAVDLGEQFF.